This T cell receptor (beta chain) is from a study of shared clonotypes between healthy human individuals (dated by TCRdb to between 2020 and 2021). General notes on the study: The cohort included three men and a couple of women between 18 and 49 years of age. Each donor's leukapheresis produced roughly between roughly 0.85 and 9.5 billion PBMCs. The study deeply sequenced blood TCR repertoires of five healthy adults to estimate repertoire size and the extent of clonotype sharing between individuals. To increase sequencing depth and limit assay-specific biases, different laboratories used diverse techniques to prepare libraries and sequence TCR repertoires. Per donor, three plates each were used for CD4 naive and CD4 memory, two for CD8 naive, and one for CD8 memory. General conclusions and limits of the study: Rarefaction of sorted-subset datasets indicated incomplete sequencing despite the large sequencing depth. Larger estimated clonotype richness was generally found for naive subsets than for memory subsets. Because the study included a small number of donors, the genetic and exposure-history diversity represented was limited. Sampling was restricted to blood, and TCR repertoires in tissues likely differ from the TCR repertoires found in blood. Clonotypes shared by all four sorted-subset donors showed higher generation probabilities than non-shared clonotypes. Based on pairwise subsampling, the degree of clonotype sharing among donors was expected to be affected by sequencing depth. Sharing across four donors was observed for approximately 4.6% of naive CD4, under 4% of naive CD8, 2% to 2.5% of memory CD4, and less than 0.45% of memory CD8 clonotypes.

Donors were healthy HIV-negative adults with no recently reported acute infections or vaccinations. Every donor was a Caucasian adult residing in Nashville, Tennessee, USA. Magnetic negative selection was used to enrich CD4+ T cells, after which naive cells were positively selected on CD45RA and the negative fraction became the memory subset. Blood was obtained by leukapheresis, after which PBMCs were separated by Ficoll-Histopaque density gradient centrifugation and cryopreserved in liquid nitrogen vapor phase. Analytical flow cytometry was used to check the purity and quantity of each magnetically sorted T cell population. From each sorted fraction, genomic DNA was isolated and quantified by UV absorbance on a Nanodrop 2000c. The CDR3 measures 16 amino acids from cysteine to phenylalanine. The DNA shown is the 48-base CDR3, in frame from base 1. V drops 1 base and J drops 2 bases, leaving 13 bases in between. CDR1 LGHNT and CDR2 FRNRAP were looked up in the germline V gene.

In regard to this clone: Its specific antigen is unknown. No base-level quality is on record; no much larger clone is a single base apart.

Using the deep immunoSEQ assay, TCR CDR3 regions were amplified from genomic DNA by multiplex PCR. Genomic DNA extracted from each cell subset was distributed evenly over all wells of several immunoSEQ 96-well plates, and each plate served as one replicate. For sorted subsets, about 220 ng of genomic DNA, equivalent to 30,000 or so T cell genomes, went into each replicate PCR. Purified libraries were quantified with a Qubit 3.0 fluorometer, sized on a Bioanalyzer 2100, and re-quantified with the KAPA Library Quantification kit. Every immunoSEQ 96-well plate was sequenced on a dedicated single-read 150-cycle Illumina NextSeq 550 flow cell. On the study's bioinformatics: The immunoSEQ output contained only junctional sequences without quality scores, so filtering could not match that applied to full-length reads. To assign V/J genes and CDR3, sequences were annotated against IMGT germline references using PyIR, a Python wrapper for IgBLAST v1.9. Reads were filtered out if the reads had weak V/J assignments (E-value above 1e-6), no CDR3, stop codons, out-of-frame junctions, or ambiguous translated residues. V3J clonotypes were defined by identical inferred V gene, J gene, and CDR3 amino acid sequence. Percentage overlap between repertoires was computed as shared unique clonotypes divided by the size of the smaller repertoire. Repertoire richness was assessed with RTK rarefaction, the Chao1 estimator, and Recon v2.1 estimates of unobserved clonotypes. OLGA was used to compute generation probabilities for all TCRbeta clonotypes that the gDNA method yielded from several donors. Not all clones reach the TCRdb copy of this immuneACCESS table, which keeps in-frame sequences only. Checked studies attribute under half of the gap to unresolved V genes and leave the rest unexplained. Clone size and the V and J calls come from that table; the DNA yielded D and trimming. The sample includes about 2.4 million clones, with roughly 93% observed a single time. Clones ranked in the top ten supply around 0.37% of the sample.

The source of this sequence is a man between 18 and 29 years old in good health. Some clones in this sample may be carry-over from other donors' samples. Input material: naive CD4+ T cells from PBMCs. The cell subset or site label, as the study defines it: CD45RA+ positively selected. The rearranged segments are TRBV12-5 and TRBJ2-3, with the D segment possibly TRBD1 or TRBD2, each aligning over 6 bases. The CDR3 region reads CASGLGLGGTTDTQYF. The nucleotide sequence is TGTGCTAGTGGTTTGGGACTAGGGGGAACCACAGATACGCAGTATTTT.